This T cell receptor (beta chain) is from a study of human T cells and chemical hapten exposure. The study's findings and limits: Clustering by CDR3 similarity yielded significantly more large clusters from expanded TCRs than controls.

Time point indicated: patch test 3, about 24 weeks after DPC sensitization. As for treatment: therapeutic diphenylcyclopropenone sensitization with weekly scalp DPC. The drawing of blood occurred before each patch test was applied. Total RNA came from unfractionated whole blood. TCRdb reanalysed the RACE reads using MiXCR and keeps one entry per CDR3 protein. Among 27,000 or so distinct CDR3 sequences listed, more than 5% were seen once. This clonotype is labeled medium-sized (0.01 to 0.1%). Its matching antigen is unknown. This CDR3 has 14 residues. Germline CDR1 DFQATT, CDR2 SNEGSKA (reference sequence). The V end was cut by 0 bases, the J end by 3 bases, with 10 bases between.

Sequenced material: whole blood, taken in connection with sensitization to the hapten diphenylcyclopropenone (DPC). This TCR was recovered from a man aged 25-45 years with alopecia areata. Some clones in this sample may be carry-over from other donors' samples. The V gene is TRBV20-1, the J gene TRBJ2-3, with unresolved D. The CDR3 spells CSARDLLRTDTQYF. Written as DNA, the CDR3 is TGCAGTGCTAGAGATCTTCTAAGGACAGATACGCAGTATTTT.